The 24 T cell receptor beta chains in this list originate from one sample, sequenced in a study of blood T cell repertoires in COVID-19. Sequencing was performed with immunoSEQ multiplex PCR; in TCRdb, only in-frame clones are kept and a portion is missing. The sample gives about 210,000 clones, approximately 78% of which show up once; 5.2% is in the top ten. Sequenced input: peripheral blood. The receptors come from a woman in her sixties or seventies with COVID-19, enrolled during active disease.

The chain employs TRBV6-6 and TRBJ2-3, with 10 positions matching TRBD2. The V gene's germline CDR1 is MNHNY and CDR2 SVGAGI (reference sequence). V gave up 5 bases and J gave up 1 base; unmatched junction bases: 12. The CDR3 has 18 amino acids. DNA of the CDR3: TGTGCCAGCAGTCTCAGCGGGAGGGTACGAGGAGGCACAGATACGCAGTATTTT. Residues: CASSLSGRVRGGTDTQYF.

The chain is built from TRBV24-1 and TRBJ2-1; TRBD2 agrees at 9 bases. The CDR3 contains 18 residues. V was clipped by 5 bases and J by 7 bases; unmatched bases: 17. The germline V gene encodes CDR1 KGHDR and CDR2 SFDVKD. In DNA, the CDR3 is TGTGCCACCAGTGCCCCTTCGTCGGTAGCGGGAGTCGTAAATGAGCAGTTCTTC. Amino acid sequence: CATSAPSSVAGVVNEQFF.

The chain couples TRBV5-1 to TRBJ1-1; D is perhaps TRBD1 (6 bases). The V end lost 0 bases, the J end lost 5 bases, and 11 bases lay between the germline ends. The CDR3 is 14 residues long. Germline lookup yields CDR1 SGHRS and CDR2 YFSETQ. The DNA of the CDR3 is TGCGCCAGCAGCTTGGACAGGGTCGCGACTGAAGCTTTCTTT. The encoded protein is CASSLDRVATEAFF.

This sequence joins TRBV18 and TRBJ2-2, with 10 bases matching TRBD2. CDR1 KGHSH and CDR2 LQKENI come from the germline V gene. CDR3 length: 17 amino acids. Trimming removed 4 bases from V and 0 bases from J; junction bases left unmatched: 5. The CDR3 DNA follows: TGTGCCAGCTCACTATCTAGCGGGGGCGCGAACACCGGGGAGCTGTTTTTT. This sequence encodes CASSLSSGGANTGELFF.

J is TRBJ1-1 and V is TRBV7-2, with D hard to call. The germline gives CDR1 SGHTA, CDR2 FQGNSA. Trimming left V 1 base short and J 5 bases short, with 11 bases between. The CDR3 has 14 residues. The CDR3 protein is CASSLGYRETEAFF. CDR3 sequence (DNA): TGTGCCAGCAGCTTAGGGTATCGGGAAACTGAAGCTTTCTTT.

The chain uses TRBV10-3 and TRBJ1-5; D is uncertain. V shed 6 bases and J shed 1 base, with 10 bases lying between them. Germline values: CDR1 ENHRY, CDR2 SYGVKD. CDR3 length: 14 amino acids. The DNA of the CDR3 is TGTGCCATCAGCGCCGACAAGAGCAATCAGCCCCAGCATTTT. The encoded protein is CAISADKSNQPQHF.

This clone was seen once. The genes are TRBV19 and TRBJ2-7, with 7 bases matching TRBD1. The CDR3 is made up of 14 amino acids. The V gene's germline CDR1 is LNHDA and CDR2 SQIVND (reference sequence). V was clipped by 4 bases and J by 6 bases; unmatched bases: 9. In DNA form, the CDR3 reads TGTGCCAGTAGTACTACGAGACAGGGATCCGAGCAGTACTTC. Residues: CASSTTRQGSEQYF.

This clone was detected a few times. The genes are TRBV28 and TRBJ1-2; 9 nucleotides match TRBD1. The CDR3 is 13 amino acids. Germline assignment: CDR1 MDHEN and CDR2 SYDVKM. With V trimmed by 6 bases and J by 6 bases, 5 bases remained unmatched. CDR3 coding DNA: TGTGCCAGCAGCGCGCGGACAGGGGATGGCTACACCTTC. Its protein is CASSARTGDGYTF.

The V and J genes are TRBV11-2 and TRBJ2-7, with TRBD2 matching over 11 bases. The CDR3 loop spans 15 amino acids. CDR1 SGHAT and CDR2 FQNNGV come from the germline V gene. V was clipped by 3 bases and J by 2 bases; unmatched bases: 3. CDR3 residues: CASSLGLAAPYEQYF. As DNA, the CDR3 is TGTGCCAGCAGCTTGGGACTAGCGGCTCCCTACGAGCAGTACTTC.

The J gene is TRBJ1-6, the V gene TRBV18; D gene ambiguous. The germline gives CDR1 KGHSH, CDR2 LQKENI. The CDR3 extends over 15 amino acids. V lost 3 bases and J lost 10, with 16 bases in between. CDR3 sequence reads: CASSPEHGKGSPLHF. CDR3 in DNA: TGTGCCAGCTCACCGGAGCACGGGAAAGGATCACCCCTCCACTTT.

This chain uses TRBV9 with TRBJ1-1; TRBD1 is a possible D gene (5 bases). This CDR3 has 13 amino acids. Trimming cost V 1 base and J 6 bases, with 10 bases left between them. From germline, CDR1 is SGDLS and CDR2 YYNGEE. Here the CDR3 DNA reads TGTGCCAGCAGCGTAATCCAGGGATCTGAAGCTTTCTTT. Translation: CASSVIQGSEAFF.

This rearrangement joins TRBV3-1 (or the pseudogene TRBV3-2) to TRBJ2-7; 10 nucleotides agree with TRBD2. V lost 3 bases to trimming and J lost 2 bases; unmatched junction nucleotides: 1. Germline V CDR1 and CDR2: LGHDT, YNNKEL (reference sequence). This CDR3 has 14 residues. The CDR3 DNA reads TGTGCCAGCAGCCACACTAGCGGGACCTACGAGCAGTACTTC. Its protein is CASSHTSGTYEQYF.

The V gene is TRBV11-2, the J gene TRBJ2-1; TRBD2 matches at 8 bases. The CDR3 contains 15 residues. The trim removed 8 bases at V and 7 bases at J, leaving 13 bases unmatched. Germline CDR1 and CDR2: SGHAT and FQNNGV. CDR3 loop: CASSQRETSGNEQFF. The CDR3 coding sequence is TGTGCCAGCTCTCAGCGGGAGACCTCAGGTAATGAGCAGTTCTTC.

This clone was detected once. The V gene is TRBV6-5, the J gene TRBJ1-1; D might be TRBD1 (6 bases). Germline CDR1 reads MNHEY; CDR2 reads SVGAGI. V was cut by 6 bases and J by 8 bases, with 16 bases left in between. This CDR3 is built from 13 residues. CDR3 sequence reads: CASRGWTVGEAFF. CDR3 in DNA: TGTGCCAGCAGGGGATGGACAGTGGGGGAAGCTTTCTTT.

V is TRBV2 and J is TRBJ1-2; 7 bases map to TRBD1. Germline lookup yields CDR1 SNHLY and CDR2 FYNNEI. V was clipped by 1 base and J by 4 bases; unmatched bases: 3. The CDR3 runs to 14 residues. The CDR3 loop reads CASSEEGQIYGYTF. In DNA form, the CDR3 reads TGTGCCAGCAGTGAAGAGGGACAGATCTATGGCTACACCTTC.

J is TRBJ1-3 and V is TRBV11-2, with D perhaps matching TRBD1 (6 bases). The CDR3 has 15 amino acids. With 5 bases removed from V and 2 bases from J, the gap between germline ends came to 13 bases. CDR1 is SGHAT, CDR2 FQNNGV, per germline. CDR3 in amino acids: CASSRNSGAGNTIYF. The CDR3 DNA reads as TGTGCCAGCAGCCGAAATTCAGGGGCTGGAAACACCATATATTTT.

The chain employs TRBV28 and TRBJ1-6; 7 bases agree with TRBD1. Germline V gives CDR1 MDHEN, CDR2 SYDVKM. The CDR3 contains 13 residues. V was pared by 4 bases and J by 8 bases, with 2 bases of the junction left unmatched. DNA for the CDR3: TGTGCCAGCAGTTACAGGGGCCATTCACCCCTCCACTTT. Amino acid sequence: CASSYRGHSPLHF.

This chain connects TRBV4-2 to TRBJ2-5, with TRBD1 as a possible D gene (6 bases). The CDR3 runs to 15 residues. With 1 base removed from V and 5 bases from J, the gap between germline ends came to 14 bases. Germline CDR1 reads LGHNA; CDR2 reads YNFKEQ. CDR3 sequence: CASSQGGAGDETQYF. The CDR3 coding sequence is TGTGCCAGCAGCCAAGGTGGGGCAGGGGATGAGACCCAGTACTTC.

V gene TRBV7-6 combines with J gene TRBJ2-7; D unresolved. V was shortened by 5 bases and J by 0 bases, with 5 bases between the two germline ends. CDR1 is SGHVS and CDR2 is FNYEAQ in the germline V gene. This CDR3 is 12 amino acids long. In DNA, the CDR3 is TGTGCCAGCAGCACGAGCTCCTACGAGCAGTACTTC. Translation: CASSTSSYEQYF.

In this sample, this clone turned up many times. The V gene is TRBV27, the J gene TRBJ2-5, with TRBD2 identical over 8 bases. Losses at the gene ends were 6 bases for V and 5 bases for J; bases not matched to a gene: 11. This CDR3 has 15 amino acids. The V gene's germline CDR1 is MNHEY and CDR2 SMNVEV (reference sequence). The DNA of the CDR3 is TGTGCCAGCAGCCCCACTAGCGGCATGAGGGAGACCCAGTACTTC. Translating gives CASSPTSGMRETQYF.

The chain joins TRBV5-4 to TRBJ2-7, with 8 bases fitting TRBD1. The V and J ends lost 4 bases and 1 base, in that order; junction bases with no gene match: 7. The CDR3 contains 15 residues. Looked up from germline, CDR1 is SGHNT and CDR2 is YYREEE (reference sequence). The CDR3 reads CASSARTGRSYEQYF. The CDR3 DNA follows: TGTGCCAGCAGCGCCCGGACAGGGAGATCCTACGAGCAGTACTTC.

This rearrangement joins TRBV6-5 to TRBJ1-1, with 8 bases aligning to TRBD1. Germline values: CDR1 MNHEY, CDR2 SVGAGI. V was clipped by 6 bases and J by 0 bases; unmatched bases: 6. The CDR3 contains 15 residues. The CDR3 here is CASRGQGGVNTEAFF. The CDR3 nucleotides are TGTGCCAGCAGAGGACAGGGTGGGGTGAACACTGAAGCTTTCTTT.

The V and J genes are TRBV7-9 and TRBJ2-2; the match to TRBD2 covers 12 bases. This CDR3 has 15 residues. V dropped 7 bases and J dropped 3; count of bases not matched to a gene: 3. In germline, CDR1 is SEHNR, CDR2 FQNEAQ (reference sequence). CDR3 region: CASNGLAGYTGELFF. The CDR3 DNA is TGTGCCAGCAACGGACTAGCGGGATACACCGGGGAGCTGTTTTTT.

This rearrangement joins TRBV4-1 to TRBJ1-2; no clear D. This CDR3 has 16 residues. Germline CDR1 and CDR2: MGHRA and YSYEKL. V lost 1 base and J lost 0, with 12 bases in between. CDR3 coding DNA: TGCGCCAGCAGCCAAGTTTCCGGACTAGCTAACTATGGCTACACCTTC. It specifies CASSQVSGLANYGYTF.